The 4 T cell receptor beta chains in this list originate from one sample, sequenced in a study of cytomegalovirus exposure and HLA in healthy donors. With 60 Vbeta and 13 Jbeta primers, the PCR was carried out. Profiled with immunoSEQ multiplex PCR; TCRdb holds only in-frame clones, not every one. Of some 190,000 clones listed, 65% to 75% were seen once; the top ten hold 4% to 5%. The sequencing sample was made of PBMCs. These receptors originate from a man aged 25 to 45 in good health and CMV-seropositive.

V and J are TRBV18 and TRBJ2-7; perhaps TRBD1 as D (5 bases). There are 14 residues in the CDR3. Germline-derived CDR1 and CDR2 are KGHSH and LQKENI. V dropped 4 bases and J dropped 0 bases, with 10 bases sitting between them. The CDR3 protein is CASSRGDSSYEQYF. Here the CDR3 DNA reads TGTGCCAGCTCACGCGGCGACAGCTCCTACGAGCAGTACTTC.

This clone was counted once. The chain combines TRBV4-2 with TRBJ1-3, with 8 bases lining up with TRBD1. V lost 1 base and J lost 3; bases outside the gene matches: 2. The CDR3 extends over 15 amino acids. Germline lookup yields CDR1 LGHNA and CDR2 YNFKEQ. The CDR3 loop is CASSQGRGLGNTIYF. CDR3 nucleotide sequence: TGTGCCAGCAGCCAAGGCAGGGGGCTTGGAAACACCATATATTTT.

V and J are TRBV4-3 and TRBJ1-2, with D possibly being TRBD1 (6 bases). The germline gives CDR1 LGHNA, CDR2 YSLEER. Trimming left V 5 bases short and J 6 bases short, with 13 bases between. The CDR3 is 13 residues long. In nucleotides, the CDR3 is TGCGCCAGCAGCAACCAGGGGAGGGATGGCTACACCTTC. Protein sequence: CASSNQGRDGYTF.

The genes are TRBV29-1 and TRBJ2-7; TRBD1 aligns across 7 bases. The ends lost 7 bases at V and 4 bases at J; junction bases unmatched: 4. Germline values: CDR1 SQVTM, CDR2 ANQGSEA. This CDR3 is 11 amino acids long. The CDR3 is CSGTTGYEQYF. The CDR3 region has the DNA TGCAGCGGAACGACAGGGTACGAGCAGTACTTC.